This T cell receptor beta chain appears in the sequencing data of a study of CD8 T cells in Susac syndrome. This clonotype was seen only once. Germline CDR1 reads KGHSH; CDR2 reads LQKENI. Between the trimmed V and J ends, which lost 1 base and 6 bases, there was a span of 9 bases. The CDR3 is 13 amino acids. CD8+ and CD4+ T cells taken from blood had their TCR beta sequenced. Negative isolation was applied to CD8+ and CD4+ T cells, and FACS enrichment was applied to TEMRA cells. Reverse transcription used roughly 0.45 to 1 ug RNA and random hexamers. An immunoSEQ multiplex PCR amplified TCR beta CDR3 over 54 Vbeta and 13 Jbeta. TCRdb reprocessed the immunoSEQ multiplex PCR reads with MiXCR, giving one entry per CDR3 protein. The table includes approximately 170,000 distinct CDR3 sequences, 92% detected once.

Source material: CD4+ T cells from PBMCs. The V call is TRBV18, the J call TRBJ1-2, with D maybe TRBD1 (5 bases). The source is a human donor in good health. In DNA, the CDR3 is TGTGCCAGCTCACCACAGCCAGGGAATGGCTACACCTTC. Residues: CASSPQPGNGYTF.